The subject of this entry is one TCR beta chain. This clone has just one count. This clone's antigen is unknown. It has no much larger one-base neighbor in the sample; base qualities were not kept. The donors belonged to the validation cohort of around 110 subjects, which was separate from the approximately 610-subject first cohort. The library was generated by the immunoSEQ multiplex PCR assay. Under the source paper's analysis protocol: A statistical classification framework was built to diagnose cytomegalovirus status from the catalog of TCR beta chain sequences. This is the immuneACCESS table as TCRdb keeps it, with only in-frame sequences that have V and J called. A part of the clones is gone; compared with another copy, unresolved V genes explain less than half, and the rest is unexplained. V, J and clone size derive from that table, while D and trimming were established from the DNA sequence. In this sample the table shows about 130,000 clones, around 94% of which occur a single time. The leading ten clones occupy roughly 1.2% of the sample.

CDR1 is given as MDHEN and CDR2 as SYDVKM, both from the germline V gene. The junction carries 10 bases between V and J, which are trimmed by 3 bases and 2 bases respectively. The CDR3 has 14 amino acids, counting the end cysteine and phenylalanine. Only the CDR3 part of the read is kept: 42 bases, read in frame from the first base. These data come from a study of cytomegalovirus exposure and HLA in healthy donors (dated by TCRdb to about 2017). Broadly, across the study: According to a later analysis, one platform produced both the roughly 130 validation repertoires and the approximately 660 repertoires of the first cohort. The aim of the study was to test whether cataloging public T cell receptors could identify signatures of past pathogen exposure. A separate validation cohort of roughly 130 different subjects was used in addition to the approximately 700-subject first cohort. To predict cytomegalovirus infection status, the study combined high-throughput TCR immunosequencing, statistical association of individual TCRs with disease status, and machine learning.

On the study overall, not on this receptor specifically: The authors suggested that the approach could potentially be generalized to other disease states and immunological phenotypes. The study listed 170 or so TCR beta chains as associated with cytomegalovirus. A later analysis lacked HLA typing for the validation cohort, so it scored co-occurrence in that cohort across all 120 repertoires. In vitro tests confirmed that a few of the cytomegalovirus-associated TCR beta chains recognize cytomegalovirus antigens. Across donors, most TCR sequences were observed very rarely, whereas some public TCRs were present in many individuals. Of the cluster scores, around 95% were above 0 in a later analysis, which found that TCRs clustered in the first cohort also tended to co-occur in the 95 to 150 validation repertoires. In both the original and validation cohorts, the classifier was reported to diagnose cytomegalovirus status with high specificity and sensitivity.

The receptor's source is a woman between 18 and 29 years old in good health and CMV-seronegative. The V gene is TRBV28 and the J gene is TRBJ1-2; the D region possibly corresponds to TRBD1 (5 bases align). The sample was PBMCs. The CDR3 sequence is CASSFRESNYGYTF. At the DNA level, the sequence is TGTGCCAGCAGTTTCAGGGAATCCAACTATGGCTACACCTTC.